The clone carrying this T cell receptor beta chain was picked up a small number of times. Its specificity is not known. This CDR3 is built from 15 residues. Per germline, CDR1 SGHRS and CDR2 YFSETQ. Trimming took off 3 bases at V and 2 bases at J, with 11 bases between the two ends. This sample was taken from a study of T-cell memory formation after mild COVID-19. Study conclusions and caveats: Among CD4+ contracting clones, most were CM and EM, and CD8+ ones EMRA.

Constant-segment-primed 5'RACE gave TCR alpha and TCR beta cDNA libraries with sample barcodes and UMIs. TCRdb reprocessed the 5' RACE reads with MiXCR, giving one entry per CDR3 protein. The sample lists approximately 290,000 distinct CDR3 sequences; approximately 15% were seen once. The receptor was isolated from a young man who had mild COVID-19 (a few samples of this study predate the infection). Cell type and time point are not known. The sequenced sample consisted of PBMCs or a T cell subset sorted from them (not recorded which). This rearrangement joins TRBV5-1 to TRBJ2-2, with a weak D call TRBD2 (6 bases). CDR3 residues: CASSWRGVNTGELFF. CDR3 in DNA: TGCGCCAGCAGCTGGAGGGGAGTCAACACCGGGGAGCTGTTTTTT.